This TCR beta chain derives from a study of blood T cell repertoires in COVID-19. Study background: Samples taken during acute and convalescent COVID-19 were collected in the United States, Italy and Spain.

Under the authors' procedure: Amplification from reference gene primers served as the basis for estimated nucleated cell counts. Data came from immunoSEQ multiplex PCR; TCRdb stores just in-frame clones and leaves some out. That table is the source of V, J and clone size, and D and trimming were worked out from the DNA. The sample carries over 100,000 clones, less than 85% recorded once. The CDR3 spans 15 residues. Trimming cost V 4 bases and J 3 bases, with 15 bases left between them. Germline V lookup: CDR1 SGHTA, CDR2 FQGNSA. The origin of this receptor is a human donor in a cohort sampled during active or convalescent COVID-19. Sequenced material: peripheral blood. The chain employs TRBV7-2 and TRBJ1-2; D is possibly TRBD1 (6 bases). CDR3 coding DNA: TGTGCCAGCAGCTCCCCAGGCAGGGGCCACTATGGCTACACCTTC. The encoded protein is CASSSPGRGHYGYTF.